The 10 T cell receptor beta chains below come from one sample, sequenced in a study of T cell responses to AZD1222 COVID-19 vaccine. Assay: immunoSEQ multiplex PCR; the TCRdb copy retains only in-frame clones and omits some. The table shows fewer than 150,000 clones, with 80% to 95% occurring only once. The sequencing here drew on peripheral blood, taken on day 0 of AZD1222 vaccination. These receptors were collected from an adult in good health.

CDR3 in amino acids: CASSPELRSGNTIYF. The DNA for the CDR3 is TGTGCCAGCAGCCCTGAATTGAGGTCAGGAAACACCATATATTTT. The genes are TRBV7-9 and TRBJ1-3; no firm D call. Germline lookup yields CDR1 SEHNR and CDR2 FQNEAQ (reference sequence). The CDR3 length is 15 residues. V was pared by 5 bases and J by 4 bases, with 15 bases between.

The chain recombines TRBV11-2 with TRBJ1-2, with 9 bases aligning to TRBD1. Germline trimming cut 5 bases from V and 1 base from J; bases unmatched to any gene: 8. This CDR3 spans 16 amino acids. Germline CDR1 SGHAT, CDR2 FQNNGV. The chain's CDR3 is CASSQAGTGRNYGYTF. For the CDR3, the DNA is TGTGCCAGCAGCCAAGCCGGGACAGGGCGTAACTATGGCTACACCTTC.

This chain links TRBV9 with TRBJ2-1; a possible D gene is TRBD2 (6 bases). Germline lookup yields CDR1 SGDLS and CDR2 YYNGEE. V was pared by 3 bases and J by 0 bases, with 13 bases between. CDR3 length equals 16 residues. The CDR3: CASSGSLATSYNEQFF. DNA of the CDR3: TGTGCCAGCAGCGGATCCCTAGCGACCTCCTACAATGAGCAGTTCTTC.

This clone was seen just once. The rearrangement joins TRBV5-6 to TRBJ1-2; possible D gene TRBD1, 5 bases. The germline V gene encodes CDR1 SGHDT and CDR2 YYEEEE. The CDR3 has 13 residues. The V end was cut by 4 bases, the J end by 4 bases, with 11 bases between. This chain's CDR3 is CASSLDSVYGYTF. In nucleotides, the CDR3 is TGTGCCAGCAGCCTAGACAGTGTCTATGGCTACACCTTC.

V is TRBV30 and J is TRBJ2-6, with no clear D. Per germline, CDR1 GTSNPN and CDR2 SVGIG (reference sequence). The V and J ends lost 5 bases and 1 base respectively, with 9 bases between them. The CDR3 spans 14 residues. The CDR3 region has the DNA TGTGCCTGGTCGATGTGGTCTGGGGCCAACGTCCTGACTTTC. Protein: CAWSMWSGANVLTF.

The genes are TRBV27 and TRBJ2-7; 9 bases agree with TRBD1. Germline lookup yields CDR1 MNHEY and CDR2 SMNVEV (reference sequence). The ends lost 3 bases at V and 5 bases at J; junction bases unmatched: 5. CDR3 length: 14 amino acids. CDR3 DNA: TGTGCCAGCAGTTTCGTGGACAGGGGAGACGAGCAGTACTTC. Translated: CASSFVDRGDEQYF.

CDR3 protein: CASSDPQREMFDEQFF. The DNA for the CDR3 is TGCGCCAGCAGCGATCCACAGCGGGAGATGTTTGATGAGCAGTTCTTC. The chain recombines TRBV10-1 with TRBJ2-1; TRBD2 matches at 8 bases. With V trimmed by 6 bases and J by 8 bases, 15 bases remained unmatched. This CDR3 comprises 16 residues. CDR1 is WNHNN and CDR2 is SYGVQD in the germline V gene (reference sequence).

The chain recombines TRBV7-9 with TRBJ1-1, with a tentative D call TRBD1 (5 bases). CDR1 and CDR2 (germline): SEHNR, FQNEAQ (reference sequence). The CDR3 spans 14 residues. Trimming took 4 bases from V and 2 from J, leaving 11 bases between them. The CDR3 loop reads CASSSQGGNTEAFF. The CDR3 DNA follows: TGTGCCAGCAGCTCGCAGGGTGGAAACACTGAAGCTTTCTTT.

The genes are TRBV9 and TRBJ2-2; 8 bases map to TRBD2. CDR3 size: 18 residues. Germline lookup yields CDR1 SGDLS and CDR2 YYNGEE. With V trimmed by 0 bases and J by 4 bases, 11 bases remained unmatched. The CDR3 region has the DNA TGTGCCAGCAGCGTAGAGACTAGCGCCTCCCGGGGCACCGGGGAGCTGTTTTTT. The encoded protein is CASSVETSASRGTGELFF. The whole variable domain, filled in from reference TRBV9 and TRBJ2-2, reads DSGVTQTPKHLITATGQRVTLRCSPRSGDLSVYWYQQSLDQGLQFLIQYYNGEERAKGNILERFSAQQFPDLHSELNLSSLELGDSALYFCASSVETSASRGTGELFFGEGSRLTVL.

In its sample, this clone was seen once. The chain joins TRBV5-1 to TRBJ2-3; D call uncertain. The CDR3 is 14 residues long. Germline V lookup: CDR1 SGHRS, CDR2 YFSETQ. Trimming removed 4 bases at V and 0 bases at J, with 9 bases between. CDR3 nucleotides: TGCGCCAGCAGCCACCTCGGGAGCACAGATACGCAGTATTTT. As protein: CASSHLGSTDTQYF.